This T cell receptor beta chain derives from a study of cytomegalovirus exposure and HLA in healthy donors. Study results and caveats: In a later analysis, TCR beta V- and J-gene trimming showed a link to a missense DCLRE1C variant.

PCR amplification relied on 60 Vbeta primers (plus 13 Jbeta primers). Assay: immunoSEQ multiplex PCR; the TCRdb copy retains only in-frame clones and omits some. The sample has about 100,000 clones, 76% seen once. This clone is a singleton in its sample. Antigen specificity is unknown. The clonotype comes from a man aged 35-49 years in good health and CMV-seronegative. The specimen sequenced was PBMCs.

In DNA form, the CDR3 reads TGTGCCAGCAGCTTAGCGCAAACAGGGGAGGCTAACTATGGCTACACCTTC. Translating it yields CASSLAQTGEANYGYTF. The chain uses TRBV11-2 and TRBJ1-2, with 7 nucleotides matching TRBD1. The CDR3 is 17 amino acids. Per germline, CDR1 SGHAT and CDR2 FQNNGV. J gave up 0 bases and V 1 base, and 8 bases lay outside the gene matches.